Presented here are 4 T cell receptor beta chains from one specimen sequenced in a study of metastatic and nonmetastatic thyroid tumors. TCRdb re-called the PCR reads with MiXCR. The sample has some 20,000 clones, 12% seen once. None of the patients had undergone any treatment ahead of thyroid surgery. The sample consisted of blood. All receptors come from a male donor with papillary thyroid cancer or a benign thyroid nodule (not recorded which). Some clones in this sample may be carry-over from other donors' samples.

The chain joins TRBV5-1 to TRBJ2-1; D possibly matches TRBD1 or TRBD2 (5 bases each). The CDR3 is made up of 18 amino acids. Germline V gene sequence: CDR1 SGHRS, CDR2 YFSETQ. Between the trimmed V and J ends, which lost 2 bases and 3 bases, there was a span of 21 bases. The DNA of the CDR3 is TGCGCCAGCAGCTTAAGACCCGACCCTCCTGGGGGCTACAATGAGCAGTTCTTC. Its translation: CASSLRPDPPGGYNEQFF.

In DNA, the CDR3 is TGTGCCAGCAGCCCCTCCCGCAGTGGCGAGTACTTC. It translates to CASSPSRSGEYF. The chain uses TRBV6-5 and TRBJ2-5; D gene ambiguous. V lost 6 bases to trimming and J lost 12 bases, with 17 bases between them. The CDR3 totals 12 residues. Germline-derived CDR1 and CDR2 are MNHEY and SVGAGI.

This clone has ten or more counts. This rearrangement joins TRBV7-9 to TRBJ2-5, with no clear D. The CDR3 is 14 amino acids. Looked up from germline, CDR1 is SEHNR and CDR2 is FQNEAQ (reference sequence). V lost 4 bases, J lost 1 base, and 10 bases lay in between. The CDR3 DNA reads TGTGCCAGCAGCTACAAAGGTCCCCAAGAGACCCAGTACTTC. Translation: CASSYKGPQETQYF.

This clone appeared many times. The gene calls are TRBV2 and TRBJ1-1, with TRBD1 matching over 7 bases. The V gene end was trimmed by 7 bases and the J gene end by 0 bases; junction bases not matched to a gene: 5. Looked up from germline, CDR1 is SNHLY and CDR2 is FYNNEI. The CDR3 runs 14 residues. The CDR3 region has the DNA TGTGCCAGCAACCTGGGACAGCTGAACACTGAAGCTTTCTTT. This gives the protein CASNLGQLNTEAFF.